The present TCR beta chain was sequenced within a study of T-cell reconstitution after alpha-beta-depleted transplantation in children. In its sample, this clonotype was seen a few times. This CDR3 contains 14 residues. Germline loops: CDR1 SGHRS, CDR2 YFSETQ. Trimming stripped 7 bases from V and 0 bases from J, with 12 bases between. Construction of the TCRbeta library involved unique molecular identifiers. TCRdb recomputed calls from the PCR reads with MiXCR, one row per CDR3 protein. The table records around 500,000 distinct CDR3 sequences, 12% of them present only once. The origin of this receptor is a human donor who donated a stem cell graft to a child with combined immunodeficiency. This chain joins TRBV5-1 and TRBJ2-3; D possibly corresponds to TRBD2 (6 bases). The input for sequencing was PBMCs from the stem cell graft donor, taken from the stem cell graft. The CDR3: CASGAGKSTDTQYF. The CDR3, as DNA: TGCGCCAGCGGAGCGGGCAAGAGCACAGATACGCAGTATTTT.